What follows are 5 T cell receptor beta chains derived from one specimen sequenced in a study of shared clonotypes between healthy human individuals. This table comes from immunoSEQ multiplex PCR, and its TCRdb copy is limited to in-frame clones, with some not included. The profile covers fewer than 1.6 million clones, with 97% to 99% appearing a single time and roughly 0.36% taken by the ten largest. The specimen sequenced was naive CD4+ T cells sorted from blood. Described subset: CD45RA+ positively selected. The receptor set was obtained from a young man in good health.

The J gene is TRBJ2-1, the V gene TRBV29-1; 7 nucleotides agree with TRBD2. This CDR3 spans 14 amino acids. The V gene end was trimmed by 5 bases and the J gene end by 4 bases; junction bases not matched to a gene: 8. Germline V gives CDR1 SQVTM, CDR2 ANQGSEA. The CDR3 protein is CSVNNLAVYNEQFF. DNA of the CDR3: TGCAGCGTTAACAATCTAGCGGTTTACAATGAGCAGTTCTTC.

This clone occurred once. The chain has TRBV7-2 and TRBJ1-2; no clear D gene. Germline V gives CDR1 SGHTA, CDR2 FQGNSA. CDR3 length: 14 amino acids. With 5 bases removed from V and 2 bases from J, the gap between germline ends came to 12 bases. CDR3 in DNA: TGTGCCAGCAGCCCCCCCCAGCGAAACTATGGCTACACCTTC. Translating it yields CASSPPQRNYGYTF. The entire variable domain, with the rest obtained from reference TRBV7-2 and TRBJ1-2, is as follows: GAGVSQSPSNKVTEKGKDVELRCDPISGHTALYWYRQSLGQGLEFLIYFQGNSAPDKSGLPSDRFSAERTGGSVSTLTIQRTQQEDSAVYLCASSPPQRNYGYTFGSGTRLTVV.

The chain is built from TRBV7-2 and TRBJ1-1; 7 nucleotides match TRBD1. This CDR3 is 14 amino acids long. Per the germline V gene, CDR1 is SGHTA and CDR2 is FQGNSA. The V segment lost 5 bases and the J segment 4 bases; nucleotides outside the gene matches: 7. CDR3 residues: CASSANRGSTEAFF. CDR3 coding DNA: TGTGCCAGCAGCGCTAACAGGGGAAGCACTGAAGCTTTCTTT.

The chain recombines TRBV10-2 with TRBJ1-1, with 8 bases matching TRBD1. The CDR3 is made up of 16 amino acids. Germline values: CDR1 WSHSY, CDR2 SAAADI. Trimming at V came to 4 bases and at J to 0 bases, leaving 7 bases not matched to a gene. Written as DNA, the CDR3 is TGCGCCAGCAGTGGGATTGAACAGGGGGTGAACACTGAAGCTTTCTTT. Residues: CASSGIEQGVNTEAFF.

The chain carries TRBV29-1 and TRBJ2-3; no firm D call. The CDR3 is 15 residues long. Trimming removed 0 bases from V and 0 bases from J, with 10 bases in between. CDR1 is SQVTM, CDR2 ANQGSEA, per germline. The CDR3 bases are TGCAGCGTTGAAGATCAGGCCAGGAGCACAGATACGCAGTATTTT. Its protein product is CSVEDQARSTDTQYF.